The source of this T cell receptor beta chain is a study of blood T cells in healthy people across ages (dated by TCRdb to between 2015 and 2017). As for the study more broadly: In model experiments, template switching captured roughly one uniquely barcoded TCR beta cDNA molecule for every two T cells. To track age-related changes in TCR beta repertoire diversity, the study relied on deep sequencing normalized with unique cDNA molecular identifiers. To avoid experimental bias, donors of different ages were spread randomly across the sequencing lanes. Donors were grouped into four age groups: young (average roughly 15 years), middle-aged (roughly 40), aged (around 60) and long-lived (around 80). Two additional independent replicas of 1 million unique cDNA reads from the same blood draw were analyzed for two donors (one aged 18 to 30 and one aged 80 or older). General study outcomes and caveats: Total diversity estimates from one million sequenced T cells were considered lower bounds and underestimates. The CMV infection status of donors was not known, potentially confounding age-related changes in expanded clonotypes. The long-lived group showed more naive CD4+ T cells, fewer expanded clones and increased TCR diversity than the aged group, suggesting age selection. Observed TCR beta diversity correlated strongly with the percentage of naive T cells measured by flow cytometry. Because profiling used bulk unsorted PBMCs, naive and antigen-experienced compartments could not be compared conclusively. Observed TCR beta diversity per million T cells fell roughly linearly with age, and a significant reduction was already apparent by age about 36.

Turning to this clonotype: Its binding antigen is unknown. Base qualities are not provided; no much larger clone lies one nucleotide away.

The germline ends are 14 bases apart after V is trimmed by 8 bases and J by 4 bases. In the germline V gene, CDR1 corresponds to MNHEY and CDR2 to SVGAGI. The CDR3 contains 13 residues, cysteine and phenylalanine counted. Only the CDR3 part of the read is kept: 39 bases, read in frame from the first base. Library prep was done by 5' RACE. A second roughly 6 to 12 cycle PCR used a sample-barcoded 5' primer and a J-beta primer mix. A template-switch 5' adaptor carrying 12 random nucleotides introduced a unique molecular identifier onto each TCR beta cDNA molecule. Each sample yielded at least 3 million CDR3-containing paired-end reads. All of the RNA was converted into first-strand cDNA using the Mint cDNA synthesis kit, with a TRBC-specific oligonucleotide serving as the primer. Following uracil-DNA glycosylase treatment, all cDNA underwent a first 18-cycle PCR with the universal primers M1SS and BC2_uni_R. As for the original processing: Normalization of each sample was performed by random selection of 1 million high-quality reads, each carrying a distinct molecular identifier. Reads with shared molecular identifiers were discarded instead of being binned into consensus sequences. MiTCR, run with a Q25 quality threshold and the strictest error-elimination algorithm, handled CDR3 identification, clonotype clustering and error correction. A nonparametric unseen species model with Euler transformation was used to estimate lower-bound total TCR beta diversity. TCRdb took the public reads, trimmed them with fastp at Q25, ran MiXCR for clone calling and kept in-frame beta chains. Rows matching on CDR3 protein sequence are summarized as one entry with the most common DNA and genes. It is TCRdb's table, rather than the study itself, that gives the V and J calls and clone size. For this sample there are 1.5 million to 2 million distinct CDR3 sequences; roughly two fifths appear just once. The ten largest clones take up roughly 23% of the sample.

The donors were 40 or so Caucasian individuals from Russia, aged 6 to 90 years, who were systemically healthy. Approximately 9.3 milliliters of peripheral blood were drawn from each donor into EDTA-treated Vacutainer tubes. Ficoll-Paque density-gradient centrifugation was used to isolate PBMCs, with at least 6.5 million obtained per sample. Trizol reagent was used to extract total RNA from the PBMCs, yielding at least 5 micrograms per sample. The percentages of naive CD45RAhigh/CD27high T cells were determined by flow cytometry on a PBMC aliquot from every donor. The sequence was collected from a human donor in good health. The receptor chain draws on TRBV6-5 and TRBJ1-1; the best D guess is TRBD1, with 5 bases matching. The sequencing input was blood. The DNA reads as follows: TGTGCCAGCGTTCGGGGTAGGGGCACTGAAGCTTTCTTT. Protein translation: CASVRGRGTEAFF.